This T cell receptor (beta chain) was identified during a study of blood T cell repertoires in COVID-19. Overall study context: Acute and convalescent COVID-19 samples came from the United States, Italy and Spain. T cells, B-cell-depleted T cells, or PBMCs provided the cDNA or gDNA that served as material.

This clone was recorded only once. This CDR3 region has 15 residues. In germline, CDR1 is MNHEY, CDR2 SVGAGI. V dropped 6 bases and J dropped 3; count of bases not matched to a gene: 9. In the original workflow: For nucleated cells, counts were estimated from reference gene primer amplification. Assay: immunoSEQ multiplex PCR; the TCRdb copy retains only in-frame clones and omits some. V and J calls plus clone size are reproduced from that table; the DNA served to infer D and trimming. The table shows 78,000 or so clones, with around 83% occurring only once. The sequence was collected from a woman aged 55-69 years with acute or convalescent COVID-19. The chain recombines TRBV6-5 with TRBJ2-5; TRBD1 matches 8 bases. The sequenced sample consisted of peripheral blood. This CDR3 reads CASSSLGQGKETQYF. The CDR3 DNA reads TGTGCCAGCAGCTCCCTTGGACAGGGCAAAGAGACCCAGTACTTC.